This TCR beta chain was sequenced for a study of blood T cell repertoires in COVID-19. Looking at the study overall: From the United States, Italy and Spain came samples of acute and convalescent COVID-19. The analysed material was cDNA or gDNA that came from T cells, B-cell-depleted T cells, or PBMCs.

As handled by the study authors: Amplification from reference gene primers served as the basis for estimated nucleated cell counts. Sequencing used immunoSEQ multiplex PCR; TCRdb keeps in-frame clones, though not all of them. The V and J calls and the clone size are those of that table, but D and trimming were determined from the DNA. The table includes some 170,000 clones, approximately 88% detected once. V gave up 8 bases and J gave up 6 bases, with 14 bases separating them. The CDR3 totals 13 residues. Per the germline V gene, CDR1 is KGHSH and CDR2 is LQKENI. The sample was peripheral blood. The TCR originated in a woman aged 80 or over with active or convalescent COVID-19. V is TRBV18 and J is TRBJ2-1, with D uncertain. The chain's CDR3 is CASPSLFPNEQFF. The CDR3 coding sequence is TGTGCCAGCCCTTCGTTATTCCCCAATGAGCAGTTCTTC.